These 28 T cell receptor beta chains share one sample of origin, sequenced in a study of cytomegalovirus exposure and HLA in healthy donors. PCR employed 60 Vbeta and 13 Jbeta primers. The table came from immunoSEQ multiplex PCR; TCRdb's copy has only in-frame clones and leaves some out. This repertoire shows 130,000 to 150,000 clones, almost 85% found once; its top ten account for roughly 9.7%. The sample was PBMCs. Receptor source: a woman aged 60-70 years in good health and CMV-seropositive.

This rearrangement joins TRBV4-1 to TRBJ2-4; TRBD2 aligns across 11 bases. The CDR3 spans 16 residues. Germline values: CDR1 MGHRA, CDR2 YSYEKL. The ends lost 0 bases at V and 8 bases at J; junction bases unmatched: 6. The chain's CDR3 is CASSQDLAGGGDIQYF. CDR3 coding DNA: TGCGCCAGCAGCCAAGATTTAGCGGGAGGGGGAGACATTCAGTACTTC.

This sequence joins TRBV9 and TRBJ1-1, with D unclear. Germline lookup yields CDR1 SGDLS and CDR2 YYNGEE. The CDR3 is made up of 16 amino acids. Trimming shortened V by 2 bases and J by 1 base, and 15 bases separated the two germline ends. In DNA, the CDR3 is TGTGCCAGCAGCGTTAGTTGGAGCCCGGGGAACACTGAAGCTTTCTTT. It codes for CASSVSWSPGNTEAFF.

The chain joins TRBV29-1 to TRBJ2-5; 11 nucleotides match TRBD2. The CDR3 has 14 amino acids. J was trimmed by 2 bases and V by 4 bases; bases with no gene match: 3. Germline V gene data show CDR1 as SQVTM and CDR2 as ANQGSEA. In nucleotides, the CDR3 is TGCAGCGTTGCCGGGACTAGCGGACAAGAGACCCAGTACTTC. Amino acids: CSVAGTSGQETQYF.

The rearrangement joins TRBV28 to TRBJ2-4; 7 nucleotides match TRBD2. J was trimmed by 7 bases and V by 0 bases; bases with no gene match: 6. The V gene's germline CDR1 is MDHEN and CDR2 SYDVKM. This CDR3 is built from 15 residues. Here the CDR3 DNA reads TGTGCCAGCAGTTTATGGGGGAGGGCCGGTAACATTCAGTACTTC. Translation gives CASSLWGRAGNIQYF.

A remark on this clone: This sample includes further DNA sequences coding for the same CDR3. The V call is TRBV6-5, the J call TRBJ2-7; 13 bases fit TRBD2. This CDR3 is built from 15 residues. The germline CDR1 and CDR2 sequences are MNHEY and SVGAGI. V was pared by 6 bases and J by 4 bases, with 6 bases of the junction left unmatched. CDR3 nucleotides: TGTGCCAGCAGCAAGGGACTAGCGGGACCTTACGAGCAGTACTTC. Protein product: CASSKGLAGPYEQYF.

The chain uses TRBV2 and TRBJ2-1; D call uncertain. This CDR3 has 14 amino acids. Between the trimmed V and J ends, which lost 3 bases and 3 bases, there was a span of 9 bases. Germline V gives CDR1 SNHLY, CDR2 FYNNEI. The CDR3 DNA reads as TGTGCCAGCAGTGATTATCAGTACTACAATGAGCAGTTCTTC. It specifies CASSDYQYYNEQFF.

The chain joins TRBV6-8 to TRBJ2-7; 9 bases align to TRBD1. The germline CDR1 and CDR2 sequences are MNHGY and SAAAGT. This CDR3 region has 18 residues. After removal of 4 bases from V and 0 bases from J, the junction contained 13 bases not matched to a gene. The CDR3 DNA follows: TGTGCCAGCAGTTTGCTCGGGTCGTTGGACAGGGGCTCCTACGAGCAGTACTTC. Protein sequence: CASSLLGSLDRGSYEQYF.

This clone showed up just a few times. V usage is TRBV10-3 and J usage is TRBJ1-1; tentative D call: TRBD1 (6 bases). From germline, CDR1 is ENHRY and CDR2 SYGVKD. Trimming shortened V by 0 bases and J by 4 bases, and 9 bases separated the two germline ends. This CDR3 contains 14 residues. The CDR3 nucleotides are TGTGCCATCAGTGAGTCACGGGGGGCCACTGAAGCTTTCTTT. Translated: CAISESRGATEAFF.

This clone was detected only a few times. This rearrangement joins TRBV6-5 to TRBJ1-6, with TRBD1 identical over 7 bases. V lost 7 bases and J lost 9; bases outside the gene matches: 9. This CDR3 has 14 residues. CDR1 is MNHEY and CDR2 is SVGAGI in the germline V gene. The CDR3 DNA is TGTGCCAGCACCGCGACAGGGAAAGGTTCACCCCTCCACTTT. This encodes CASTATGKGSPLHF.

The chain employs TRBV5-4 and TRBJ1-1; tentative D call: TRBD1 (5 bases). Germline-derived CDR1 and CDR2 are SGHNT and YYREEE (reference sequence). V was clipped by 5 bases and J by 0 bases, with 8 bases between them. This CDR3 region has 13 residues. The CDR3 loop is CASRQDMNTEAFF. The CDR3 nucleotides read TGTGCCAGCAGACAGGACATGAACACTGAAGCTTTCTTT.

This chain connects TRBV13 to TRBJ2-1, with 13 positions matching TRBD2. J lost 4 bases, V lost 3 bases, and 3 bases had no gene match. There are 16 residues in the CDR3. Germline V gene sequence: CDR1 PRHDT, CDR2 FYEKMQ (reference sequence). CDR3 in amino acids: CASSLGTSGAYNEQFF. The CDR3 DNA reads TGTGCCAGCAGCTTGGGGACTAGCGGGGCTTACAATGAGCAGTTCTTC.

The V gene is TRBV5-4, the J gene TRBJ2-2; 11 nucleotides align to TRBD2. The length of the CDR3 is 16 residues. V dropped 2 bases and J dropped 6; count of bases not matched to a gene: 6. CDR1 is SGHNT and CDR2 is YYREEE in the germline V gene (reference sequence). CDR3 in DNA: TGTGCCAGCAGCTTCTCACTAGCGGGAGCGGCCGGGGAGCTGTTTTTT. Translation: CASSFSLAGAAGELFF.

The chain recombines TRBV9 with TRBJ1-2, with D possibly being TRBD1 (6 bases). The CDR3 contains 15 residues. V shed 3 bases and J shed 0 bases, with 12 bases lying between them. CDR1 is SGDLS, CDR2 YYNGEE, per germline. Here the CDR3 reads CASSGRGRANYGYTF. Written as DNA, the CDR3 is TGTGCCAGCAGCGGAAGGGGGAGAGCTAACTATGGCTACACCTTC.

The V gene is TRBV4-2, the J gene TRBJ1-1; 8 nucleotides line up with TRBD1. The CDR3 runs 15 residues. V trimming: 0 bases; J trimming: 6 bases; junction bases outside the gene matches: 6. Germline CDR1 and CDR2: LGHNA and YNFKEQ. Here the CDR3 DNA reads TGTGCCAGCAGCCAAGATTGGACAGGGAAAGCTGAAGCTTTCTTT. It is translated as CASSQDWTGKAEAFF.

Here the CDR3 reads CASSDGGSGRTDEQFF. CDR3 coding DNA: TGTGCCAGCAGTGATGGGGGTAGCGGGAGAACAGATGAGCAGTTCTTC. V is TRBV6-1 and J is TRBJ2-1; 9 bases are shared with TRBD2. Trimming took 3 bases from V and 8 from J; bases not matched to a gene: 11. This CDR3 has 16 amino acids. Germline CDR1 and CDR2: MNHNS and SASEGT.

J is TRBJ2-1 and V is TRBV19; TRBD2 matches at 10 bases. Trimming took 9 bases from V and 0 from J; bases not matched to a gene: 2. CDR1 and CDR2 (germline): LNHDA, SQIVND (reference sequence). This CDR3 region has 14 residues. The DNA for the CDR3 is TGTGCCAGCGCTAGCGGGAGCTCCTACAATGAGCAGTTCTTC. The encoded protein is CASASGSSYNEQFF. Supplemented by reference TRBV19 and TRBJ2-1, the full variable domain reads DGGITQSPKYLFRKEGQNVTLSCEQNLNHDAMYWYRQDPGQGLRLIYYSQIVNDFQKGDIAEGYSVSREKKESFPLTVTSAQKNPTAFYLCASASGSSYNEQFFGPGTRLTVL.

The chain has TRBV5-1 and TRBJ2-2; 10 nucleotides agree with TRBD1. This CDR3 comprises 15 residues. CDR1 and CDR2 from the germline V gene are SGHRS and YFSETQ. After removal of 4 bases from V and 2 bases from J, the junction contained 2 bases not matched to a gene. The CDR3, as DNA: TGCGCCAGCAGCGGGGACAGGGGAAACACCGGGGAGCTGTTTTTT. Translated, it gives CASSGDRGNTGELFF.

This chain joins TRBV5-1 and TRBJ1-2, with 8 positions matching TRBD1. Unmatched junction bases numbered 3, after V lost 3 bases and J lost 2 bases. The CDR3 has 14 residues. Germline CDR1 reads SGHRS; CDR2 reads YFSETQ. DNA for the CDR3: TGCGCCAGCAGCTCCGGGACAGGAAACTATGGCTACACCTTC. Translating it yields CASSSGTGNYGYTF. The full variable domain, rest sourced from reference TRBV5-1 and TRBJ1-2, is KAGVTQTPRYLIKTRGQQVTLSCSPISGHRSVSWYQQTPGQGLQFLFEYFSETQRNKGNFPGRFSGRQFSNSRSEMNVSTLELGDSALYLCASSSGTGNYGYTFGSGTRLTVV.

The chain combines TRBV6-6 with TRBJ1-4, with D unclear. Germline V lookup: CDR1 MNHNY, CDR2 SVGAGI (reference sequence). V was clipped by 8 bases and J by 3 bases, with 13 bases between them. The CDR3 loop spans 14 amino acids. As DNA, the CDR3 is TGTGCCAGCGGAGTAGATCCGCCTAATGAAAAACTGTTTTTT. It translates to CASGVDPPNEKLFF.

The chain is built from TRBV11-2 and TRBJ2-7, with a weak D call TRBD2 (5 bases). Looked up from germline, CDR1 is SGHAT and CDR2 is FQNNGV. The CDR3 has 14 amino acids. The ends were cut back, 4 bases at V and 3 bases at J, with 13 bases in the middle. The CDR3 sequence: CASSYGLGNYEQYF. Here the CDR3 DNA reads TGTGCCAGCAGCTACGGACTGGGAAACTACGAGCAGTACTTC.

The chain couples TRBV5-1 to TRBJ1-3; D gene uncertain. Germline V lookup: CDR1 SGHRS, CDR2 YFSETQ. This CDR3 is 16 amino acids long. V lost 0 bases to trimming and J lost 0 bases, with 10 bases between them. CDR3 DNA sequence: TGCGCCAGCAGCTTGGTCGGGAGGTCCTCTGGAAACACCATATATTTT. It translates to CASSLVGRSSGNTIYF.

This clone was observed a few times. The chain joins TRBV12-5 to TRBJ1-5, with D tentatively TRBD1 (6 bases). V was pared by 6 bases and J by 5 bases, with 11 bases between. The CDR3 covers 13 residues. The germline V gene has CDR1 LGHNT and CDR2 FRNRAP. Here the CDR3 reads CASGQYRDQPQHF. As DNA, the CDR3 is TGTGCTAGTGGACAATACAGGGATCAGCCCCAGCATTTT. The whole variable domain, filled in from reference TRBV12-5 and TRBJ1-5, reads DARVTQTPRHKVTEMGQEVTMRCQPILGHNTVFWYRQTMMQGLELLAYFRNRAPLDDSGMPKDRFSAEMPDATLATLKIQPSEPRDSAVYFCASGQYRDQPQHFGDGTRLSIL.

The DNA for the CDR3 is TGCGCCAGCAAAGACAGCTATGGCTACACCTTC. This codes for CASKDSYGYTF. The chain joins TRBV5-1 to TRBJ1-2, with a possible D match to TRBD1 (5 bases). This CDR3 has 11 residues. Germline CDR1 SGHRS, CDR2 YFSETQ. The germline V and J ends were trimmed by 6 bases and 4 bases, with 7 bases remaining between them.

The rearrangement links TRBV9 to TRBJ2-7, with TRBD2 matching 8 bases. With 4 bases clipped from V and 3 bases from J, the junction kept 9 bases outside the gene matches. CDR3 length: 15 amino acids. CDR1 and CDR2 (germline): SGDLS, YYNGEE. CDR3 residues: CASSITGRAFYEQYF. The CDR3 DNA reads TGTGCCAGCAGCATAACCGGGAGGGCCTTCTACGAGCAGTACTTC.

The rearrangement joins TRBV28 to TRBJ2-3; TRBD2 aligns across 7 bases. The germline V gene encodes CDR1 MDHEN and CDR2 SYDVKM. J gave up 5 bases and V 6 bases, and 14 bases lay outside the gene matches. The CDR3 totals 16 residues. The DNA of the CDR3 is TGTGCCAGCAGGCCGACGGAGGGAGGGAGTTTAGATACGCAGTATTTT. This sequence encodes CASRPTEGGSLDTQYF.

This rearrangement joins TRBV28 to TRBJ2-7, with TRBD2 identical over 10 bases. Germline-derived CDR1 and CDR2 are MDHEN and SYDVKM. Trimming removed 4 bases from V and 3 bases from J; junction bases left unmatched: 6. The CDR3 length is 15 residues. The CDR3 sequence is CASSSSASGSYEQYF. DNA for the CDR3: TGTGCCAGCAGTTCTAGCGCTAGCGGGAGCTACGAGCAGTACTTC.

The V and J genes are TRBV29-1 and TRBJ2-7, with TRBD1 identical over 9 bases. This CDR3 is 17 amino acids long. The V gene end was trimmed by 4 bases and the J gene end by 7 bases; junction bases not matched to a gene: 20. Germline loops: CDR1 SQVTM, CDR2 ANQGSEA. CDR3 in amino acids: CSVVFVEGQGRELEQYF. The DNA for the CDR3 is TGCAGCGTTGTTTTTGTTGAGGGACAGGGAAGGGAGCTTGAGCAGTACTTC.

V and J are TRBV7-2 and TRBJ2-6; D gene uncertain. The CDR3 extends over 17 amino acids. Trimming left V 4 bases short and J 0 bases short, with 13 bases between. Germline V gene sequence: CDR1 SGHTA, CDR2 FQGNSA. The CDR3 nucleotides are TGTGCCAGCAGCTCACTGACTGTCCTCTCTGGGGCCAACGTCCTGACTTTC. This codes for CASSSLTVLSGANVLTF.